The next 27 T cell receptor beta chains were all read from a single sample in a study of sequential checkpoint blockade in melanoma. Clones were sequenced by immunoSEQ multiplex PCR, and TCRdb holds only the in-frame ones, with some missing. The sample has more than 10,000 clones; 70% to 85% are singletons. This sample's treatment: randomized to nivolumab then ipilimumab (arm A) or the reverse (arm B). The sample was CD8+ T cells sorted from blood (inferred from file names), taken from a patient given nivolumab and ipilimumab in sequence. The receptors were sampled from a human donor with melanoma.

This clone was counted a few times. The J gene is TRBJ2-7, the V gene TRBV7-8; D might be TRBD2 (5 bases). CDR1 and CDR2 (germline): SGHVS, FQNEAQ. V dropped 0 bases and J dropped 0 bases, with 9 bases sitting between them. The CDR3 spans 15 residues. The CDR3 here is CASSLAGDISYEQYF. The CDR3 region has the DNA TGTGCCAGCAGCTTAGCGGGAGACATCTCCTACGAGCAGTACTTC. The full variable domain, completed using reference TRBV7-8 and TRBJ2-7, is GAGVSQSPRYKVAKRGQDVALRCDPISGHVSLFWYQQALGQGPEFLTYFQNEAQLDKSGLPSDRFFAERPEGSVSTLKIQRTQQEDSAVYLCASSLAGDISYEQYFGPGTRLTVT.

The rearrangement links TRBV9 to TRBJ1-3; D is perhaps TRBD1 (6 bases). The germline V gene encodes CDR1 SGDLS and CDR2 YYNGEE. The CDR3 has 13 amino acids. V was pared by 4 bases and J by 2 bases, with 7 bases between. In nucleotides, the CDR3 is TGTGCCAGCAGCCCAGGGGCTGGAAACACCATATATTTT. As protein: CASSPGAGNTIYF.

This clone occurred a few times. The J gene is TRBJ1-4, the V gene TRBV28; no clear D. The germline gives CDR1 MDHEN, CDR2 SYDVKM. Trimming removed 0 bases at V and 7 bases at J, with 12 bases between. This CDR3 is built from 15 residues. CDR3 region: CASSLWGGEGEKLFF. The CDR3 bases are TGTGCCAGCAGTTTATGGGGAGGCGAGGGTGAAAAACTGTTTTTT.

J is TRBJ1-1 and V is TRBV6-6, with D unclear. Germline V gene sequence: CDR1 MNHNY, CDR2 SVGAGI (reference sequence). The CDR3 consists of 10 residues. Trimming took off 9 bases at V and 6 bases at J, with 8 bases between the two ends. The CDR3 DNA sequence: TGTGCCAGTTACATGGCTGAAGCTTTCTTT. Protein: CASYMAEAFF.

The chain has TRBV27 and TRBJ2-5, with 7 nucleotides matching TRBD2. Trimming took 10 bases from V and 4 from J; bases not matched to a gene: 6. From germline, CDR1 is MNHEY and CDR2 SMNVEV (reference sequence). The CDR3 extends over 12 amino acids. The CDR3 region has the DNA TGTGCCAACCCGGGACTAAGAGAGACCCAGTACTTC. Encoded protein: CANPGLRETQYF.

This clone has just a few counts. This rearrangement joins TRBV5-4 to TRBJ2-7; no clear D gene. Germline V gene data show CDR1 as SGHNT and CDR2 as YYREEE (reference sequence). V lost 0 bases and J 3 bases, leaving 7 bases between the germline ends. The CDR3 has 13 amino acids. The CDR3 spells CASSLGAVYEQYF. CDR3 DNA: TGTGCCAGCAGCTTGGGCGCCGTCTACGAGCAGTACTTC. Variable domain in full (rest from reference TRBV5-4 and TRBJ2-7): ETGVTQSPTHLIKTRGQQVTLRCSSQSGHNTVSWYQQALGQGPQFIFQYYREEENGRGNFPPRFSGLQFPNYSSELNVNALELDDSALYLCASSLGAVYEQYFGPGTRLTVT.

The chain combines TRBV4-1 with TRBJ2-7; 11 positions agree with TRBD2. Per germline, CDR1 MGHRA and CDR2 YSYEKL. The ends lost 2 bases at V and 3 bases at J; junction bases unmatched: 12. CDR3 length: 18 amino acids. The CDR3 region is CASSQMGLAGGRSYEQYF. DNA of the CDR3: TGCGCCAGCAGCCAAATGGGGCTAGCGGGGGGAAGGAGCTACGAGCAGTACTTC.

V is TRBV6-5 and J is TRBJ2-1, with 7 bases lining up with TRBD1. Unmatched junction bases numbered 7, after V lost 5 bases and J lost 6 bases. The CDR3 totals 14 residues. Germline V CDR1 and CDR2: MNHEY, SVGAGI. The CDR3 is CASSTDREVNEQFF. CDR3 nucleotide sequence: TGTGCCAGCAGTACCGACAGGGAAGTCAATGAGCAGTTCTTC.

V gene TRBV30 combines with J gene TRBJ2-7; 9 nucleotides match TRBD1. The V gene's germline CDR1 is GTSNPN and CDR2 SVGIG (reference sequence). The trim removed 3 bases at V and 3 bases at J, leaving 9 bases unmatched. The CDR3 consists of 15 residues. The CDR3 DNA sequence: TGTGCCTGGAGCCCGGGACAGGGTATTTTCTACGAGCAGTACTTC. Protein product: CAWSPGQGIFYEQYF.

CDR3 DNA: TGTGCCAGCAGTTATGTACAGGGAAACTATGGCTACACCTTC. Its translation: CASSYVQGNYGYTF. V gene TRBV6-5 combines with J gene TRBJ1-2; D is possibly TRBD1 (6 bases). Germline CDR1 and CDR2: MNHEY and SVGAGI. V dropped 3 bases and J dropped 2 bases, with 10 bases sitting between them. The CDR3 runs to 14 residues.

This clone has a single count. The rearrangement joins TRBV9 to TRBJ2-7; 8 nucleotides line up with TRBD2. The CDR3 runs to 16 residues. In germline, CDR1 is SGDLS, CDR2 YYNGEE. J gave up 0 bases and V 0 bases, and 5 bases lay outside the gene matches. CDR3 sequence: CASSVEGTSYSYEQYF. In DNA, the CDR3 is TGTGCCAGCAGCGTAGAGGGGACTAGTTACTCCTACGAGCAGTACTTC.

The V call is TRBV27, the J call TRBJ2-7, with a weak D call TRBD2 (6 bases). The V and J ends lost 3 bases and 2 bases respectively, with 14 bases between them. The CDR3 is 15 amino acids. Per germline, CDR1 MNHEY and CDR2 SMNVEV (reference sequence). Here the CDR3 reads CASSLMPGLPYEQYF. DNA of the CDR3: TGTGCCAGCAGTTTGATGCCGGGACTCCCCTACGAGCAGTACTTC.

V is TRBV7-8 and J is TRBJ1-3; TRBD1 matches 7 bases. The CDR3 has 14 residues. CDR1 is SGHVS, CDR2 FQNEAQ, per germline. Trimming at V came to 3 bases and at J to 2 bases, leaving 1 base not matched to a gene. The chain's CDR3 is CASSLQGAGNTIYF. The CDR3, as DNA: TGTGCCAGCAGCTTGCAGGGGGCTGGAAACACCATATATTTT.

V is TRBV21-1 and J is TRBJ2-3; the table names TRBD1, a call not compared with the DNA. TRBV21-1 is reported as a pseudogene. The CDR3 is made up of 17 amino acids. In DNA, the CDR3 is TGTGCCAGCAGCAGAGCCGGGACAGGGGGCGGCACAGATACGCAGTATTTT. Encoded protein: CASSRAGTGGGTDTQYF.

The sample holds a few counts of this clone. The rearrangement links TRBV27 to TRBJ2-3; possible D gene TRBD2, 6 bases. This CDR3 has 12 residues. Trimming left V 9 bases short and J 8 bases short, with 15 bases between. Per the germline V gene, CDR1 is MNHEY and CDR2 is SMNVEV (reference sequence). CDR3 DNA: TGTGCCAGTGAGACGGCGGAGGGTACGCAGTATTTT. This sequence encodes CASETAEGTQYF.

The chain carries TRBV10-3 and TRBJ1-4; D may be TRBD1 (6 bases). Trimming left V 3 bases short and J 8 bases short, with 16 bases between. The CDR3 length is 15 residues. Germline loops: CDR1 ENHRY, CDR2 SYGVKD. The CDR3 is CAISEKQGIGEKLFF. The CDR3, as DNA: TGTGCCATCAGTGAAAAGCAGGGGATAGGGGAAAAACTGTTTTTT.

This clone was found once. The CDR3 region has the DNA TGTGCCAGCAGCCAAGGGACAGGGGGGACGAACACTGAAGCTTTCTTT. Translated, it gives CASSQGTGGTNTEAFF. The gene calls are TRBV4-2 and TRBJ1-1; 10 bases agree with TRBD1. CDR1 and CDR2 (germline): LGHNA, YNFKEQ. Germline trimming cut 1 base from V and 1 base from J; bases unmatched to any gene: 3. The CDR3 has 16 amino acids.

The sample holds one count of this clone. This chain links TRBV13 with TRBJ2-1; D is uncertain. This CDR3 region has 13 residues. V dropped 4 bases and J dropped 4 bases, with 8 bases sitting between them. The germline CDR1 and CDR2 sequences are PRHDT and FYEKMQ (reference sequence). The CDR3 here is CASSYSPYNEQFF. The CDR3 DNA sequence: TGTGCCAGCAGCTACTCCCCTTACAATGAGCAGTTCTTC.

The J gene is TRBJ2-7, the V gene TRBV4-1, with D possibly being TRBD1 (5 bases). V was pared by 3 bases and J by 3 bases, with 12 bases between. In germline, CDR1 is MGHRA, CDR2 YSYEKL. This CDR3 region has 14 residues. In DNA, the CDR3 is TGCGCCAGCAGCCAGACACGGCAGGGCTACGAGCAGTACTTC. Translation gives CASSQTRQGYEQYF.

This rearrangement joins TRBV29-1 to TRBJ1-1; 7 nucleotides line up with TRBD1. The CDR3 runs 13 residues. V was clipped by 7 bases and J by 3 bases; unmatched bases: 8. Germline V CDR1 and CDR2: SQVTM, ANQGSEA. The DNA of the CDR3 is TGCAGCGGCGCGGAGGGGGCGTACACTGAAGCTTTCTTT. As protein: CSGAEGAYTEAFF.

The chain couples TRBV2 to TRBJ2-5, with 12 bases matching TRBD2. V dropped 1 base and J dropped 4; count of bases not matched to a gene: 4. This CDR3 has 16 amino acids. The germline gives CDR1 SNHLY, CDR2 FYNNEI. As DNA, the CDR3 is TGTGCCAGCAGTGAAGGGGAGACTAGCGGGAGAGAGACCCAGTACTTC. This encodes CASSEGETSGRETQYF. The variable domain in full, completed from reference TRBV2 and TRBJ2-5, reads EPEVTQTPSHQVTQMGQEVILRCVPISNHLYFYWYRQILGQKVEFLVSFYNNEISEKSEIFDDQFSVERPDGSNFTLKIRSTKLEDSAMYFCASSEGETSGRETQYFGPGTRLLVL.

The chain joins TRBV4-1 to TRBJ1-5, with 7 bases matching TRBD1. V lost 0 bases and J lost 5; bases outside the gene matches: 1. This CDR3 spans 14 amino acids. In germline, CDR1 is MGHRA, CDR2 YSYEKL. CDR3 amino acids: CASSQDQGDQPQHF. The CDR3 coding sequence is TGCGCCAGCAGCCAAGATCAGGGGGATCAGCCCCAGCATTTT.

This chain links TRBV4-1 with TRBJ1-5; weak D call: TRBD1 (5 bases). Germline V gene sequence: CDR1 MGHRA, CDR2 YSYEKL. Trimming took 0 bases from V and 2 from J, leaving 8 bases between them. There are 15 residues in the CDR3. DNA of the CDR3: TGCGCCAGCAGCCAAGACAGGGTGGGCAATCAGCCCCAGCATTTT. This gives the protein CASSQDRVGNQPQHF.

The V call is TRBV6-5, the J call TRBJ1-2; TRBD1 is a possible D gene (6 bases). In germline, CDR1 is MNHEY, CDR2 SVGAGI. The CDR3 consists of 14 residues. The V gene lost 0 bases and the J gene lost 6 bases, with 11 bases spanning the gap. The CDR3 here is CASSYSIQGNGYTF. CDR3 DNA sequence: TGTGCCAGCAGTTACTCGATACAGGGAAATGGCTACACCTTC.

CDR3 amino acids: CASSYPGQRDDTQYF. CDR3 DNA sequence: TGTGCCAGCAGCTATCCGGGACAGAGGGACGATACGCAGTATTTT. The rearrangement uses TRBV13 and TRBJ2-3; 7 nucleotides match TRBD1. The CDR3 contains 15 residues. V gave up 4 bases and J gave up 6 bases; unmatched junction bases: 10. Germline CDR1 reads PRHDT; CDR2 reads FYEKMQ (reference sequence).

V usage is TRBV6-1 and J usage is TRBJ2-3, with 9 bases fitting TRBD2. Germline loops: CDR1 MNHNS, CDR2 SASEGT. This CDR3 is 17 amino acids long. The V gene end was trimmed by 8 bases and the J gene end by 3 bases; junction bases not matched to a gene: 15. In DNA, the CDR3 is TGTGCCAGCCCTGAAGGATTGACTAGCGGTTTGACAGATACGCAGTATTTT. Residues: CASPEGLTSGLTDTQYF.

The J gene is TRBJ2-7, the V gene TRBV9, with D perhaps TRBD1 (7 bases). This CDR3 has 13 residues. Germline lookup yields CDR1 SGDLS and CDR2 YYNGEE. Trimming left V 3 bases short and J 4 bases short, with 11 bases between. CDR3 region: CASSGRGEYEQYF. In DNA, the CDR3 is TGTGCCAGCAGCGGCAGGGGGGAATACGAGCAGTACTTC.